Listed below are T cell receptor beta chains from one sample, sequenced in a study of blood T cell repertoires in COVID-19. Here immunoSEQ multiplex PCR was the method, and the copy in TCRdb shows in-frame clones only, minus some. The sample lists some 260,000 clones, 65% to 90% occurring once. Input material: PBMCs or T cells enriched from blood (not recorded which). These receptors were collected from a man between 40 and 49 years old who had recovered from COVID-19. Both conserved end residues are part of each CDR3. The order of the fields is J gene, V gene, clone size, CDR3 length, D gene, CDR3 DNA, CDR3 protein. D genes are given only for firm matches. Where a row states a size, it is once, few, many or the class of an expanded clone; other rows omit it.

>TRBJ2-7|TRBV27|.|12|.
TGTGCCAGCAGACACGCCGAAAACGAGCAGTACTTC
CASRHAENEQYF
>TRBJ2-1|TRBV4-3|.|14|TRBD2
TGCGCCAGCAGCCAAGGAGGACTAGCGGGTGAGCAGTTCTTC
CASSQGGLAGEQFF
>TRBJ1-2|TRBV24-1|few|15|TRBD1
TGTGCCACCAGTGGCGGGACAGATACAGCCTATGGCTACACCTTC
CATSGGTDTAYGYTF
>TRBJ2-5|TRBV10-3|once|12|.
TGTGCCATCAGTGAGCCGAGAGAGACCCAGTACTTC
CAISEPRETQYF
>TRBJ1-2|TRBV5-8|.|14|TRBD1
TGTGCCAGCAGGCGGAGGGGGACAGGGGAAGGCTACACCTTC
CASRRRGTGEGYTF
>TRBJ1-3|TRBV27|.|15|TRBD1
TGTGCCAGCAGCCTGACAGGGGGTCCTGGAAACACCATATATTTT
CASSLTGGPGNTIYF
>TRBJ1-5|TRBV2|.|15|TRBD1
TGTGCCAGCCGGACAGGGGGAGGTGGCAATCAGCCCCAGCATTTT
CASRTGGGGNQPQHF
>TRBJ2-7|TRBV30|.|15|.
TGTGCCTGGAGTGTAGGGTTCGACAGCTCCTACGAGCAGTACTTC
CAWSVGFDSSYEQYF
>TRBJ2-3|TRBV6-5|.|13|.
TGTGCCAGCAGTTTCGGACTGGAGGATACGCAGTATTTT
CASSFGLEDTQYF
>TRBJ2-7|TRBV4-2|.|12|.
TGTGCCAGCAGCCCCCCCTCCGTAGAGCAGTACTTC
CASSPPSVEQYF
>TRBJ1-5|TRBV28|few|14|.
TGTGCCAGCAGTAGGATCCCGGCCGGGTGGCCCCAGCATTTT
CASSRIPAGWPQHF
>TRBJ1-5|TRBV27|.|14|.
TGTGCCAGCACCCCTAAGGGGCCGGATCAGCCCCAGCATTTT
CASTPKGPDQPQHF
>TRBJ2-2|TRBV7-9|once|15|TRBD1
TGTGCCAGCAGCGCCGGGACAGGGAGGAGCGGGGAGCTGTTTTTT
CASSAGTGRSGELFF
>TRBJ2-3|TRBV5-6|.|17|.
TGTGCCAGCAGCTTGGGGGGGACACGGACTTCTAAGGATACGCAGTATTTT
CASSLGGTRTSKDTQYF
>TRBJ1-2|TRBV30|.|16|TRBD1
TGTGCCTGGAGTGTTTTCCCCCCAGGGGGCGTGGGTGGCTACACCTTC
CAWSVFPPGGVGGYTF
>TRBJ2-7|TRBV28|.|14|TRBD2
TGTGCCAGCAAGCTAGCGGGAGGCCAGCGGCAGCAGTACTTC
CASKLAGGQRQQYF
>TRBJ1-1|TRBV19|.|11|.
TGTGCCAGTAGTCTTCAGGGTGAAGCTTTCTTT
CASSLQGEAFF
>TRBJ2-7|TRBV29-1|.|15|TRBD1
TGCAGCGTTGATCTAGGCGGGACAGGGACCTACGAGCAGTACTTC
CSVDLGGTGTYEQYF
>TRBJ2-3|TRBV9|.|16|.
TGTGCCAGCAGCGTAGGGTCTAGATCCCCCACAGATACGCAGTATTTT
CASSVGSRSPTDTQYF
>TRBJ2-2|TRBV12-3/TRBV12-4|.|13|.
TGTGCCAGCAGCCCAACGAACACCGGGGAGCTGTTTTTT
CASSPTNTGELFF
>TRBJ2-7|TRBV18|.|15|.
TGTGCCAGCTCAATTGGATCTGATACTACCTACGAGCAGTACTTC
CASSIGSDTTYEQYF
>TRBJ2-7|TRBV7-9|.|15|TRBD2
TGTGCCAGCAGGACCAGCGGGAGGGCCTTGAGCGAGCAGTACTTC
CASRTSGRALSEQYF
>TRBJ2-7|TRBV27|.|15|.
TGTGCCAGCAGTTTGGGACACTCATTCGGCTACGAGCAGTACTTC
CASSLGHSFGYEQYF
>TRBJ1-5|TRBV21-1|.|18|.
TGTGCCAGCAGCAAAGGGGAGGAGGGAGCTCATAGCAATCAGCCCCAGCATTTT
CASSKGEEGAHSNQPQHF
>TRBJ2-7|TRBV6-1|.|14|TRBD1
TGTGCCAGCAGTGACCCATCGCGGTACAGGGGTTTGTACTTC
CASSDPSRYRGLYF
>TRBJ2-7|TRBV4-1|.|16|.
TGCGCCAGCAGCCAAGATCGGCAGGGGATTACCTACGAGCAGTACTTC
CASSQDRQGITYEQYF
>TRBJ1-2|TRBV18|.|15|.
TGTGCCAGCTCACCAGAGCCAGATACAGCCTATGGCTACACCTTC
CASSPEPDTAYGYTF
>TRBJ1-1|TRBV7-3|.|14|.
TGTGCCAGCAGCTTACCCCGGGTCAACACTGAAGCTTTCTTT
CASSLPRVNTEAFF
>TRBJ1-2|TRBV25-1|.|11|.
TGTGCCAGCAGTGGTGGAGGCGGCTACACCTTC
CASSGGGGYTF
>TRBJ2-2|TRBV6-5|once|13|.
TGTGCCAGCACTCGGGAGAGGACCGGGGAGCTGTTTTTT
CASTRERTGELFF
>TRBJ1-5|TRBV19|few|12|.
TGTGCCAGTAGTAAGGGGATTCAGCCCCAGCATTTT
CASSKGIQPQHF
>TRBJ1-3|TRBV18|once|15|TRBD1
TGTGCCAGCTCAGCGGACAGGGGGCTCGGAAACACCATATATTTT
CASSADRGLGNTIYF
>TRBJ1-5|TRBV6-2/TRBV6-3|.|15|TRBD1
TGTGCCAGCAGCGGTAGACAGGGTTCCAATCAGCCCCAGCATTTT
CASSGRQGSNQPQHF
>TRBJ2-7|TRBV2|.|14|TRBD1
TGTGCCAGCAGCCCTGACAGGGTATTCTACGAGCAGTACTTC
CASSPDRVFYEQYF
>TRBJ2-2|TRBV2|.|17|.
TGTGCCAGCAGTCCCACCCAGGGCCTCCTGAACACCGGGGAGCTGTTTTTT
CASSPTQGLLNTGELFF
>TRBJ2-7|TRBV5-1|.|15|TRBD1
TGCGCCAGCAGCGCTGAAGACAGGGGAGGCTACGAGCAGTACTTC
CASSAEDRGGYEQYF
>TRBJ1-6|TRBV30|.|15|TRBD1
TGTGCTAGCGAAGAGGGGGCTGGTGTAGAATCACCCCTCCACTTT
CASEEGAGVESPLHF
>TRBJ1-3|TRBV5-1|once|16|TRBD1
TGCGCCAGCAGCAAAGGGACAGGTCTCTCTGGAAACACCATATATTTT
CASSKGTGLSGNTIYF
>TRBJ2-1|TRBV20-1|.|10|.
TGCAGTGCTAGGCAGGGCAGCTTGTTCTTC
CSARQGSLFF
>TRBJ2-7|TRBV24-1|.|16|TRBD1
TGTGCCACCAGTGATCCGGGACAGGACCCATCCTACGAGCAGTACTTC
CATSDPGQDPSYEQYF
>TRBJ1-1|TRBV5-1|few|15|.
TGCGCCAGCAGCTCCAGGAGTCCAGGGCTGACTGAAGCTTTCTTT
CASSSRSPGLTEAFF
>TRBJ2-7|TRBV7-2|.|12|.
TGTGCCAGCAGCCTGACAGGCTACGAGCAGTACTTC
CASSLTGYEQYF